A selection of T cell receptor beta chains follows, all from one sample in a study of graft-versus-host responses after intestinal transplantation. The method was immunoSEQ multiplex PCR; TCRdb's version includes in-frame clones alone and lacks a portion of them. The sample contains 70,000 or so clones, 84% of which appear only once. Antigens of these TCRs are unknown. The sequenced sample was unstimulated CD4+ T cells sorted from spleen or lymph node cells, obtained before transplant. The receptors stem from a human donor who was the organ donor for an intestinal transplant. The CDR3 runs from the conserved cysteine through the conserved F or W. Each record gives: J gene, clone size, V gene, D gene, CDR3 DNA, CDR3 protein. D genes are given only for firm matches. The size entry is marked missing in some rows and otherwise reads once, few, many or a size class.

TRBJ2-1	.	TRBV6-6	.	TGTGCCAGCAGTTACTTGGGTCAGGATGAGCAGTTCTTC	CASSYLGQDEQFF
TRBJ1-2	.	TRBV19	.	TGTGCCAGCACAGGGATTGACACGGCTATCTATGGCTACACCTTC	CASTGIDTAIYGYTF
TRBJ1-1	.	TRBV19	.	TGTGCCAGTACCGCGCTTAACACTGAAGCTTTCTTT	CASTALNTEAFF
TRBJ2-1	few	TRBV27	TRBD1	TGTGCCAGCAGTTTATTAGGGACAGGGGGCCCCGATGAGCAGTTCTTC	CASSLLGTGGPDEQFF
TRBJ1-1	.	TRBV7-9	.	TGTGCCAGCAGCTTAGCGATAGTCCCTGAAGCTTTCTTT	CASSLAIVPEAFF
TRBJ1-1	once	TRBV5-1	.	TGCGCCAGCAGCTTGTTACCCAGGGCTGAAGCTGTGAACACTGAAGCTTTCTTT	CASSLLPRAEAVNTEAFF
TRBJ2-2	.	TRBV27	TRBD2	TGTTCTAGCGGGAACACCGGGGAGCTGTTTTTT	CSSGNTGELFF
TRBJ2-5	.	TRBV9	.	TGTGCCAGCAGCGTAGCTGTTAGCGGACAAGAGACCCAGTACTTC	CASSVAVSGQETQYF
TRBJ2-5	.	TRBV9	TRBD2	TGTGCCAGCAGCGTCGGAGACGGGGGGGCCGAGGAGACCCAGTACTTC	CASSVGDGGAEETQYF
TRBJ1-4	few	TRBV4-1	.	TGCGCCAGCAGCCAAGGCTGGGCAGGGGCCGGTGAAAAACTGTTTTTT	CASSQGWAGAGEKLFF
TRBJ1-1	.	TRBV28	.	TGTGCCAGCAGCATACGGGGAAGCCAGAACACTGAAGCTTTCTTT	CASSIRGSQNTEAFF
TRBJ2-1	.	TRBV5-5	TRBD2	TGTGCCAGCAGCTTAGTGGCTAGCGGGGGATACAATGAGCAGTTCTTC	CASSLVASGGYNEQFF
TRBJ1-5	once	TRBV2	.	TGTGCCAGCTCAGAGGGAGGGCAGGGGTATCAGCCCCAGCATTTT	CASSEGGQGYQPQHF
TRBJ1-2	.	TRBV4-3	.	TGCGCCAGCAGCCAAGAGACAGCCCGCTATGGCTACACCTTC	CASSQETARYGYTF
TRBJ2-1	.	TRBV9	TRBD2	TGTGCCAGCAGCCCCCAACTAGCGGGGGGGAACAATGAGCAGTTCTTC	CASSPQLAGGNNEQFF
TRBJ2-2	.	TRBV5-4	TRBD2	TGTGCCAGCAGCCCCTCCGGGGGGGCGAACACCGGGGAGCTGTTTTTT	CASSPSGGANTGELFF
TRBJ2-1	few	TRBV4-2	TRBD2	TGTGCCAGCAGCCAAGTCGGTGCGGGGGGGCTCGAGCAGTTCTTC	CASSQVGAGGLEQFF
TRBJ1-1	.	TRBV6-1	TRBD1	TGTGCCAGCAGTTGGGACAGGGCTACTGAAGCTTTCTTT	CASSWDRATEAFF
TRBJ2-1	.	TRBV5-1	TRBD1	TGCGCCAGCAGCGAAGGGACAGGGATCGGTGAGCAGTTCTTC	CASSEGTGIGEQFF
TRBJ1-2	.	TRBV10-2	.	TGCGCCAGCCGTCCGGAGGTGGGAGGCTACACCTTC	CASRPEVGGYTF